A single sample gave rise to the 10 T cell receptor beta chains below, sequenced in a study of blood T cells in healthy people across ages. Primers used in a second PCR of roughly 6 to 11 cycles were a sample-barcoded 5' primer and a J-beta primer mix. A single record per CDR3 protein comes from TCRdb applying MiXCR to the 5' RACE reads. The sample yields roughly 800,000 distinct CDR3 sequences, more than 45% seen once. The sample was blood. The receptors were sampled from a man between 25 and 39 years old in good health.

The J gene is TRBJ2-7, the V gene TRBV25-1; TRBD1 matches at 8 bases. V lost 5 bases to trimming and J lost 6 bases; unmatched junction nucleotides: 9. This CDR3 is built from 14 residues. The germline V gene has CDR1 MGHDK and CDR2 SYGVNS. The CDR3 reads CASSSSGTGGEQYF. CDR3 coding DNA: TGTGCCAGCAGTTCCTCGGGGACAGGCGGCGAGCAGTACTTC.

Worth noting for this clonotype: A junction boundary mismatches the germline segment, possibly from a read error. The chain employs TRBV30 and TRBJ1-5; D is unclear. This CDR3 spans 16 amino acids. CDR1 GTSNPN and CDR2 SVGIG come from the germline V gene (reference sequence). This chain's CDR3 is CTWEEVRRDSNQPQHF. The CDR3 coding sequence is TGTACCTGGGAAGAAGTTCGGAGAGATAGCAATCAGCCCCAGCATTTT.

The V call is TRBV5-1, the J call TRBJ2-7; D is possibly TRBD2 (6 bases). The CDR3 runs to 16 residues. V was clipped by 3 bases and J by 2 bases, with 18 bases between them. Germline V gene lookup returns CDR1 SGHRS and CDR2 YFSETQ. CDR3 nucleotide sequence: TGCGCCAGCAGCTCCCGCGGGACCCTCGGAACCTACGAGCAGTACTTC. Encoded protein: CASSSRGTLGTYEQYF.

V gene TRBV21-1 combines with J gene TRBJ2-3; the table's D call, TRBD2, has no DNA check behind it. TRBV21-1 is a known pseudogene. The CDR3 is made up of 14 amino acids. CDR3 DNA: TGTGCCAGCAGCAAAGGGAGCGGAACAGATACGCAGTATTTT. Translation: CASSKGSGTDTQYF.

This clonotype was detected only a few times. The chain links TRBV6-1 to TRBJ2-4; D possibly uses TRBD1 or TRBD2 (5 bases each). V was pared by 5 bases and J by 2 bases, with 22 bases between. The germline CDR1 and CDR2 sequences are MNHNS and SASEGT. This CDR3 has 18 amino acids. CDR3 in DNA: TGTGCCAGCAGTCCGGGGCCTTGGTTTGGGCCGTCCAAAAACATTCAGTACTTC. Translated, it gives CASSPGPWFGPSKNIQYF.

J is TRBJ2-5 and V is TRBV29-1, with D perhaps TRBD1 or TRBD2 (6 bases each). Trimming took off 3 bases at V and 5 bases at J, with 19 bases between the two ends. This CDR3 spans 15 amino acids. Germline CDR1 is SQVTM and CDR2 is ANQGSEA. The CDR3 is CSVEGGKTGPETQYF. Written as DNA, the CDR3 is TGCAGCGTTGAGGGGGGAAAGACAGGACCGGAGACCCAGTACTTC.

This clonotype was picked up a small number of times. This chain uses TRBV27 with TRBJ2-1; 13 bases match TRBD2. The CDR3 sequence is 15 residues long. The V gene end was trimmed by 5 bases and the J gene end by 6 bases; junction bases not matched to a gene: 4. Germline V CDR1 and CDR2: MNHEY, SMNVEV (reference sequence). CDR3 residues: CASSPGTSGINEQFF. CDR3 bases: TGTGCCAGCAGTCCGGGGACTAGCGGGATCAATGAGCAGTTCTTC.

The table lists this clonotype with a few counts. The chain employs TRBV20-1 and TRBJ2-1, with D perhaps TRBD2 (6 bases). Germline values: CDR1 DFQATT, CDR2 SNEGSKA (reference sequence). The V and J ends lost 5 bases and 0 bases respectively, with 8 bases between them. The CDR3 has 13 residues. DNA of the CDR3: TGCAGTGCTGGGACTGGCTCCTACAATGAGCAGTTCTTC. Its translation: CSAGTGSYNEQFF.

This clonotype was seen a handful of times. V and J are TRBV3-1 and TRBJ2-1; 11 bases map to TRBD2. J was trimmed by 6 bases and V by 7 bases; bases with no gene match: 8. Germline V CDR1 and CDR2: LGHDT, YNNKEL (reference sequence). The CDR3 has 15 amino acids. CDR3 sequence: CASNYGLAGLNEQFF. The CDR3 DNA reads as TGTGCCAGCAACTACGGACTAGCGGGCCTCAATGAGCAGTTCTTC.

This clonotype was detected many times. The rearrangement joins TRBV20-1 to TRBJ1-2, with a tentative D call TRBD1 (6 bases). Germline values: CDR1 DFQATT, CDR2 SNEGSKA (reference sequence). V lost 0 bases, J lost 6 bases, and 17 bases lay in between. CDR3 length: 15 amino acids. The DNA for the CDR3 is TGCAGTGCTAGAGATCAACGGGGGGCCGGGAATGGCTACACCTTC. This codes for CSARDQRGAGNGYTF.